This record concerns one T cell receptor beta chain sequence. Antigen specificity is unknown. Being one base from a much bigger clone, this may be a read error. The data are from a study of T cells after yellow fever vaccination. Turning to the study itself: Low-cell-number fractions were prepared with SMART-Seq v4 Ultra Low Input.

With 3 bases removed from V and 8 bases from J, the gap between germline ends came to 14 bases. Germline V gene lookup returns CDR1 MNHNS and CDR2 SASEGT. This CDR3 contains 14 residues. In TCRdb, the 5' RACE reads were re-called with MiXCR into one record per CDR3 protein. The sample shows 300,000 to 450,000 distinct CDR3 sequences, approximately 5.7% of them seen only once. Study-wide findings and caveats: Post-booster samples contained most primary-vaccination clones (roughly 96% CD4, approximately 88% CD8). A small proportion of clonotypes was detected in both the CD4 and CD8 compartments. FACS-sorted repertoires could contain abundant clonotypes contaminating from the bulk population.

This chain links TRBV6-1 with TRBJ2-1; D is unresolved. The clonotype was recovered from a man aged 25-40 years who received the YFV17D yellow fever vaccine. The sample consisted of PBMCs, taken 5 days after the yellow fever booster vaccination. CDR3 DNA sequence: TGTGCCAGCAGTGACTACACAAAGGGCGATGAGCAGTTCTTC. Protein: CASSDYTKGDEQFF.